This T cell receptor beta chain was documented in a study of PD-L1 blockade in urothelial cancer. General study findings and limits: Durable-benefit patients had greater expansion of tumor-associated blood clones at 3 weeks.

A note on this clone: The antigen is not known.

Libraries were prepared by immunoSEQ multiplex PCR; TCRdb keeps only in-frame clonotypes and omits some of them. The repertoire holds around 120,000 clones, with approximately 85% as singletons. The germline V gene has CDR1 SGHRS and CDR2 YFSETQ. V was cut by 0 bases and J by 0 bases, with 3 bases left in between. The CDR3 runs to 14 residues. The sequence was obtained from a man between 50 and 59 years old with urothelial cancer. The chain joins TRBV5-1 to TRBJ1-4; D is unresolved. The specimen comprised PBMCs, sampled around atezolizumab (anti-PD-L1) treatment. CDR3 region: CASSLDTTNEKLFF. The CDR3 DNA sequence: TGCGCCAGCAGCTTGGACACAACTAATGAAAAACTGTTTTTT.